The 19 T cell receptor beta chains below all came from one sample that was sequenced in a study of shared clonotypes between healthy human individuals. Generated by immunoSEQ multiplex PCR, the TCRdb table keeps only in-frame clones and is missing some. Of about 710,000 clones listed, about three quarters are singletons. The specimen was memory CD4+ T cells sorted from blood. Subset reported: CD45RA-negative fraction. These receptors all come from a woman aged 25 to 39 in good health.

The chain links TRBV28 to TRBJ2-7, with 9 bases aligning to TRBD1. The junction had 8 bases not matched to a gene; V was cut back by 7 bases and J by 1 base. The CDR3 covers 15 residues. Germline lookup yields CDR1 MDHEN and CDR2 SYDVKM. CDR3 nucleotides: TGTGCCAGCACTAGGGTAGGACAGGGGTCCTACGAGCAGTACTTC. It is translated as CASTRVGQGSYEQYF.

The V call is TRBV25-1, the J call TRBJ2-1; D is ambiguous. V gave up 5 bases and J gave up 7 bases, with 12 bases separating them. CDR1 MGHDK and CDR2 SYGVNS come from the germline V gene. This CDR3 has 13 residues. This CDR3 is CASSPRELNEQFF. In nucleotides, the CDR3 is TGTGCCAGCAGTCCCCGAGAATTAAATGAGCAGTTCTTC. The entire variable domain, with the rest obtained from reference TRBV25-1 and TRBJ2-1, is as follows: EADIYQTPRYLVIGTGKKITLECSQTMGHDKMYWYQQDPGMELHLIHYSYGVNSTEKGDLSSESTVSRIRTEHFPLTLESARPSHTSQYLCASSPRELNEQFFGPGTRLTVL.

The J gene is TRBJ1-1, the V gene TRBV18; 7 nucleotides align to TRBD1. V gave up 2 bases and J gave up 4 bases; unmatched junction bases: 7. CDR1 and CDR2 (germline): KGHSH, LQKENI. This CDR3 is 15 amino acids long. CDR3 in DNA: TGTGCCAGCTCACCATCCATGACAGGGTTCACTGAAGCTTTCTTT. Its protein is CASSPSMTGFTEAFF. The variable domain in full, completed from reference TRBV18 and TRBJ1-1, reads NAGVMQNPRHLVRRRGQEARLRCSPMKGHSHVYWYRQLPEEGLKFMVYLQKENIIDESGMPKERFSAEFPKEGPSILRIQQVVRGDSAAYFCASSPSMTGFTEAFFGQGTRLTVV.

Of note for this clone: The sample carries other DNA sequences with the same CDR3. The chain is built from TRBV7-9 and TRBJ1-5; D is uncertain. CDR3 length: 16 residues. Trimming pared 0 bases from V and 0 bases from J, leaving 9 bases between. CDR1 is SEHNR, CDR2 FQNEAQ, per germline (reference sequence). The CDR3 sequence is CASSLASGSSNQPQHF. In DNA form, the CDR3 reads TGTGCCAGCAGCTTAGCATCGGGATCTAGCAATCAGCCCCAGCATTTT.

The chain carries TRBV28 and TRBJ1-4; 7 bases align to TRBD1. This CDR3 contains 15 residues. Germline V gene lookup returns CDR1 MDHEN and CDR2 SYDVKM. V lost 5 bases to trimming and J lost 8 bases; unmatched junction nucleotides: 11. CDR3 protein: CASSRFTGDYEKLFF. The CDR3 DNA is TGTGCCAGCAGTCGATTCACAGGGGACTACGAAAAACTGTTTTTT.

The chain employs TRBV28 and TRBJ2-7; 9 nucleotides line up with TRBD2. Germline V gives CDR1 MDHEN, CDR2 SYDVKM. V was clipped by 6 bases and J by 0 bases; unmatched bases: 6. There are 15 residues in the CDR3. Here the CDR3 DNA reads TGTGCCAGCAGCTTTAGCGGGAGCACCTCCTACGAGCAGTACTTC. This translates into CASSFSGSTSYEQYF.

The rearrangement links TRBV7-9 to TRBJ2-3, with 9 positions matching TRBD2. V shed 2 bases and J 6 bases; nucleotides not matched to a gene: 9. Per the germline V gene, CDR1 is SEHNR and CDR2 is FQNEAQ (reference sequence). The CDR3 is 16 residues long. CDR3 nucleotide sequence: TGTGCCAGCAGCTTATCCGGGACTAGCCCCGGGGATACGCAGTATTTT. Translated: CASSLSGTSPGDTQYF.

The chain is built from TRBV4-2 and TRBJ2-5; D remains ambiguous. Germline CDR1 reads LGHNA; CDR2 reads YNFKEQ. Trimming took 0 bases from V and 5 from J, leaving 10 bases between them. This CDR3 has 14 residues. The CDR3, as DNA: TGTGCCAGCAGCCAAGATGGGTCTGGGGAGACCCAGTACTTC. It yields the protein CASSQDGSGETQYF.

This clone was detected only a few times. This chain connects TRBV15 to TRBJ1-2; no firm D call. V lost 1 base, J lost 0 bases, and 9 bases lay in between. CDR1 LNHNV and CDR2 YYDKDF come from the germline V gene (reference sequence). The CDR3 is 15 amino acids. The CDR3 region is CATSRVLGSNYGYTF. CDR3 DNA sequence: TGTGCCACCAGCAGAGTGCTGGGATCTAACTATGGCTACACCTTC.

The V call is TRBV27, the J call TRBJ2-1; 10 bases match TRBD2. The trim removed 1 base at V and 6 bases at J, leaving 3 bases unmatched. The CDR3 has 15 amino acids. Germline V gene lookup returns CDR1 MNHEY and CDR2 SMNVEV (reference sequence). CDR3 sequence: CASSLWSSGSNEQFF. The CDR3, as DNA: TGTGCCAGCAGTTTATGGTCTAGCGGGAGCAATGAGCAGTTCTTC.

The J gene is TRBJ2-1, the V gene TRBV4-1, with TRBD2 as a possible D gene (5 bases). Germline values: CDR1 MGHRA, CDR2 YSYEKL. Trimming took off 4 bases at V and 0 bases at J, with 13 bases between the two ends. This CDR3 region has 16 residues. CDR3: CASSPPTKSSYNEQFF. CDR3 DNA sequence: TGCGCCAGCAGCCCTCCGACTAAAAGCTCCTACAATGAGCAGTTCTTC.

The chain uses TRBV7-9 and TRBJ1-2; D gene ambiguous. The germline CDR1 and CDR2 sequences are SEHNR and FQNEAQ (reference sequence). Trimming took 2 bases from V and 8 from J, leaving 6 bases between them. CDR3 length equals 11 residues. The CDR3: CASSLLGGYTF. CDR3 DNA: TGTGCCAGCAGCTTATTGGGGGGCTACACCTTC.

The chain has TRBV11-2 and TRBJ2-7; possible D gene TRBD2, 6 bases. Germline lookup yields CDR1 SGHAT and CDR2 FQNNGV. This CDR3 has 16 residues. V lost 5 bases to trimming and J lost 2 bases, with 19 bases between them. The chain's CDR3 is CASSPRAAGGTYEQYF. Here the CDR3 DNA reads TGTGCCAGCAGCCCCAGGGCAGCGGGCGGAACCTACGAGCAGTACTTC.

Notes on this clone: An end of the junction differs from the germline gene, which may be a read error. This chain joins TRBV2 and TRBJ2-1; TRBD1 agrees at 8 bases. CDR1 and CDR2 from the germline V gene are SNHLY and FYNNEI. CDR3 length: 16 residues. Here the CDR3 reads CASREGRRQGSGEQFF. For the CDR3, the DNA is TGTGCCAGCAGGGAAGGGCGGAGACAGGGGTCCGGTGAGCAGTTCTTC.

About this clone itself: This CDR3 is also generated by other DNA sequences in the sample. The chain joins TRBV28 to TRBJ2-7; 7 bases are shared with TRBD1. Trimming cost V 3 bases and J 7 bases; bases outside gene matches: 6. The CDR3 consists of 13 residues. Germline lookup yields CDR1 MDHEN and CDR2 SYDVKM. The CDR3 bases are TGTGCCAGCAGTTTGAACAGGGGTTGGGAGCAGTACTTC. Protein product: CASSLNRGWEQYF.

The chain employs TRBV5-1 and TRBJ2-1, with 12 nucleotides matching TRBD1. Germline lookup yields CDR1 SGHRS and CDR2 YFSETQ. CDR3 size: 14 residues. V shed 6 bases, J shed 9 bases, and the junction held 7 bases outside the gene matches. CDR3 in DNA: TGCGCCAGCATCCCCGGGACAGGGGGCACTGAGCAGTTCTTC. Translating gives CASIPGTGGTEQFF.

The gene calls are TRBV7-6 and TRBJ2-6; 9 nucleotides line up with TRBD1. Germline CDR1 is SGHVS and CDR2 is FNYEAQ. The CDR3 has 17 amino acids. V gave up 5 bases and J gave up 0 bases; unmatched junction bases: 5. The CDR3: CASSVGTGLSGANVLTF. CDR3 coding DNA: TGTGCCAGCAGCGTGGGGACAGGGCTCTCTGGGGCCAACGTCCTGACTTTC.

V and J are TRBV2 and TRBJ2-5; tentatively, D is TRBD1 or TRBD2 (6 bases each). The J call may be mistaken, given a closer DNA end match to TRBJ2-7. This CDR3 has 12 amino acids. Germline V gene sequence: CDR1 SNHLY, CDR2 FYNNEI. CDR3 nucleotide sequence: TGTGCCACCCGGGGGCTCTCCTACGAGCAGTACTTC. Its protein product is CATRGLSYEQYF.

The chain links TRBV20-1 to TRBJ1-2; possibly TRBD1 for D (5 bases). V lost 6 bases and J lost 6, with 11 bases in between. The length of the CDR3 is 11 residues. CDR1 is DFQATT, CDR2 SNEGSKA, per germline (reference sequence). Written as DNA, the CDR3 is TGCAGTGCCATGTTGGGACATGGCTACACCTTC. It specifies CSAMLGHGYTF.